Described below is a single TCR beta chain sequence and its context. Its antigen is unidentified. Trimming took 6 bases from V and 2 from J; bases not matched to a gene: 7. CDR3 length equals 15 residues. The V gene's germline CDR1 is MNHEY and CDR2 SVGAGI. TCRdb's copy holds only in-frame clones and misses some; the assay was immunoSEQ multiplex PCR. Here the sample spans millions of clones, approximately 90% being singletons. This sample is drawn from a study of shared clonotypes between healthy human individuals. Whole-study results and caveats: Across several donors, naive CD4 shared 5% to 5.5%, naive CD8 more than 3%, memory CD4 2.3%, memory CD8 0.4% to 0.5%. As a rule, naive subsets had a larger estimated richness than memory subsets.

This clonotype was obtained from a man younger than 35 in good health. The chain has TRBV6-5 and TRBJ2-7, with 10 nucleotides matching TRBD1. The source material was naive CD4+ T cells sorted from blood. Subset: CD45RA+ positively selected. The CDR3 DNA follows: TGTGCCAGCAGACCTGAGGGGACAGGGGCCTACGAGCAGTACTTC. Residues: CASRPEGTGAYEQYF.